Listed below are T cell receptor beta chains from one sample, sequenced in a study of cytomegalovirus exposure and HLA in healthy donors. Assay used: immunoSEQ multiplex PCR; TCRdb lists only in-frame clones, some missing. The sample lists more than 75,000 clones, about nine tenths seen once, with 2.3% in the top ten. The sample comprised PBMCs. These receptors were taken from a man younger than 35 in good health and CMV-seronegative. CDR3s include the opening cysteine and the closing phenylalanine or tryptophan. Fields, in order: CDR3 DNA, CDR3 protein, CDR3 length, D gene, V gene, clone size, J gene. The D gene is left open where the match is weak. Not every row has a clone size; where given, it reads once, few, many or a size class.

CDR3 DNA: TGTGCCAGCAGCTTAGCGAGGAACGGTGAAGCTTTCTTT; CDR3 protein: CASSLARNGEAFF; CDR3 length: 13; D gene: -; V gene: TRBV7-2; clone size: -; J gene: TRBJ1-1
CDR3 DNA: TGTGCCAGCAGCTTGGTCCTGGACAGGGACACCGGGGAGCTGTTTTTT; CDR3 protein: CASSLVLDRDTGELFF; CDR3 length: 16; D gene: TRBD1; V gene: TRBV5-6; clone size: -; J gene: TRBJ2-2
CDR3 DNA: TGTGCCAGTAGCCCTACCGGGACAGCAACTAATGAAAAACTGTTTTTT; CDR3 protein: CASSPTGTATNEKLFF; CDR3 length: 16; D gene: TRBD1; V gene: TRBV19; clone size: once; J gene: TRBJ1-4
CDR3 DNA: TGTGCCAGTAGCGTTTTGAGGGAGGATACGCAGTATTTT; CDR3 protein: CASSVLREDTQYF; CDR3 length: 13; D gene: -; V gene: TRBV19; clone size: -; J gene: TRBJ2-3
CDR3 DNA: TGTGCCAGCAGCTTGAGTTCTGGGACAGGGGGCAATCAGCCCCAGCATTTT; CDR3 protein: CASSLSSGTGGNQPQHF; CDR3 length: 17; D gene: TRBD1; V gene: TRBV7-9; clone size: once; J gene: TRBJ1-5
CDR3 DNA: TGTGCCAGCAGCTTACTGGACAGGAGGGAGACCCAGTACTTC; CDR3 protein: CASSLLDRRETQYF; CDR3 length: 14; D gene: TRBD1; V gene: TRBV7-9; clone size: -; J gene: TRBJ2-5
CDR3 DNA: TGTGCCTGGAGTGTACGATGGACAGAGCAGTTCTTC; CDR3 protein: CAWSVRWTEQFF; CDR3 length: 12; D gene: -; V gene: TRBV30; clone size: -; J gene: TRBJ2-1
CDR3 DNA: TGTGCCAGCAGCTTAGTAGGGGGAAGGGGCACAGATACGCAGTATTTT; CDR3 protein: CASSLVGGRGTDTQYF; CDR3 length: 16; D gene: -; V gene: TRBV7-2; clone size: -; J gene: TRBJ2-3
CDR3 DNA: TGTGCCAGCAGTTTATCTGTGGGGCAGGGCTTAACCTACGAGCAGTACTTC; CDR3 protein: CASSLSVGQGLTYEQYF; CDR3 length: 17; D gene: -; V gene: TRBV27; clone size: -; J gene: TRBJ2-7
CDR3 DNA: TGTGCCAGCTCACCGGACAGGCTAAACAATGAGCAGTTCTTC; CDR3 protein: CASSPDRLNNEQFF; CDR3 length: 14; D gene: TRBD1; V gene: TRBV18; clone size: -; J gene: TRBJ2-1
CDR3 DNA: TGTGCCAGCAGCTATCGACAGGGGGGGACCCAGTACTTC; CDR3 protein: CASSYRQGGTQYF; CDR3 length: 13; D gene: TRBD1; V gene: TRBV5-6; clone size: -; J gene: TRBJ2-5
CDR3 DNA: TGTGCCAGCAGTGCCATGGGACAGGGGGCTCCAAATGAGCAGTTCTTC; CDR3 protein: CASSAMGQGAPNEQFF; CDR3 length: 16; D gene: TRBD1; V gene: TRBV25-1; clone size: -; J gene: TRBJ2-1
CDR3 DNA: TGTGCCAGTAGTATTACCGGGTCCCTCCAGCGAAATCAGCCCCAGCATTTT; CDR3 protein: CASSITGSLQRNQPQHF; CDR3 length: 17; D gene: -; V gene: TRBV19; clone size: -; J gene: TRBJ1-5
CDR3 DNA: TGCGCCAGCAGCTTGGGTACAGTAACCCGCACAGATACGCAGTATTTT; CDR3 protein: CASSLGTVTRTDTQYF; CDR3 length: 16; D gene: -; V gene: TRBV5-1; clone size: -; J gene: TRBJ2-3
CDR3 DNA: TGTGCCAGCTCATCACTGGACAGGGAGCCTAAAGCTTTCTTT; CDR3 protein: CASSSLDREPKAFF; CDR3 length: 14; D gene: TRBD1; V gene: TRBV18; clone size: once; J gene: TRBJ1-1
CDR3 DNA: TGCGCCAGCAGCTCCCTGGGGGGGTCGGAAAACATTCAGTACTTC; CDR3 protein: CASSSLGGSENIQYF; CDR3 length: 15; D gene: TRBD2; V gene: TRBV5-1; clone size: -; J gene: TRBJ2-4
CDR3 DNA: TGTGCCAGCAGCTTAGGGCTGGGCAGGGCCGCCATTAACTATGGCTACACCTTC; CDR3 protein: CASSLGLGRAAINYGYTF; CDR3 length: 18; D gene: -; V gene: TRBV7-2; clone size: -; J gene: TRBJ1-2
CDR3 DNA: TGTGCCAGCAGTTACAGGGCTAGCAATCAGCCCCAGCATTTT; CDR3 protein: CASSYRASNQPQHF; CDR3 length: 14; D gene: -; V gene: TRBV5-5; clone size: -; J gene: TRBJ1-5
CDR3 DNA: TGTGCCAGCAGTTTTGGGAGCGGACAGGGTAGGGGCTACACCTTC; CDR3 protein: CASSFGSGQGRGYTF; CDR3 length: 15; D gene: TRBD1; V gene: TRBV27; clone size: -; J gene: TRBJ1-2
CDR3 DNA: TGTGCCAGCAGTCCGCAGACAGGGACAAGCACTGAAGCTTTCTTT; CDR3 protein: CASSPQTGTSTEAFF; CDR3 length: 15; D gene: TRBD1; V gene: TRBV28; clone size: -; J gene: TRBJ1-1
CDR3 DNA: TGTGCCAGCAGCTTGGGGGGGCTCGTCTATCAGCCCCAGCATTTT; CDR3 protein: CASSLGGLVYQPQHF; CDR3 length: 15; D gene: -; V gene: TRBV5-4; clone size: once; J gene: TRBJ1-5
CDR3 DNA: TGTGCCACCAGCAGAAAGACCGGGAGCAACTACGAGCAGTACTTC; CDR3 protein: CATSRKTGSNYEQYF; CDR3 length: 15; D gene: -; V gene: TRBV15; clone size: -; J gene: TRBJ2-7
CDR3 DNA: TGTGCCAGCAGTTCTAGCGGGAGGACCGGGGAGCTGTTTTTT; CDR3 protein: CASSSSGRTGELFF; CDR3 length: 14; D gene: TRBD2; V gene: TRBV28; clone size: -; J gene: TRBJ2-2
CDR3 DNA: TGTGCCAGCAGTGGGCAGCCGGGACTAGCGGGAGAAGGGGAGACCCAGTACTTC; CDR3 protein: CASSGQPGLAGEGETQYF; CDR3 length: 18; D gene: TRBD2; V gene: TRBV6-1; clone size: -; J gene: TRBJ2-5
CDR3 DNA: TGTGCCAGCAGCTTGAGGGGTCGTTCTGGAAACACCATATATTTT; CDR3 protein: CASSLRGRSGNTIYF; CDR3 length: 15; D gene: -; V gene: TRBV5-8; clone size: -; J gene: TRBJ1-3
CDR3 DNA: TGTGCCAGCTCACCAAGCGGGACGGCCGAGCAGTACTTC; CDR3 protein: CASSPSGTAEQYF; CDR3 length: 13; D gene: TRBD2; V gene: TRBV18; clone size: -; J gene: TRBJ2-7
CDR3 DNA: TGTGCCAGCAGTGGGATGACAGGGTTGCCCTACGAGCAGTACTTC; CDR3 protein: CASSGMTGLPYEQYF; CDR3 length: 15; D gene: TRBD1; V gene: TRBV6-1; clone size: -; J gene: TRBJ2-7
CDR3 DNA: TGCGCCAGCAGCCAAGGGGGGACAGGGGGCGATGACCAGCCCCAGCATTTT; CDR3 protein: CASSQGGTGGDDQPQHF; CDR3 length: 17; D gene: TRBD1; V gene: TRBV4-1; clone size: -; J gene: TRBJ1-5
CDR3 DNA: TGTGCCAGTTTTTATGGGGCAGCGAATTCACCCCTCCACTTT; CDR3 protein: CASFYGAANSPLHF; CDR3 length: 14; D gene: -; V gene: TRBV2; clone size: -; J gene: TRBJ1-6
CDR3 DNA: TGTGCCAGCAGTTCAGGACAGTCCAAGCAGTACTTC; CDR3 protein: CASSSGQSKQYF; CDR3 length: 12; D gene: -; V gene: TRBV28; clone size: -; J gene: TRBJ2-7
CDR3 DNA: TGCGCCAGCAGCTCCCGACAGGGGGCGACTGAGGCTTTCTTT; CDR3 protein: CASSSRQGATEAFF; CDR3 length: 14; D gene: TRBD1; V gene: TRBV5-1; clone size: -; J gene: TRBJ1-1
CDR3 DNA: TGTGCCAGCAGCCTCGGGAGCTCCTACAATGAGCAGTTCTTC; CDR3 protein: CASSLGSSYNEQFF; CDR3 length: 14; D gene: -; V gene: TRBV7-9; clone size: -; J gene: TRBJ2-1
CDR3 DNA: TGTGCCAGCAGGTGGGGACAGTTCTCTAACTATGGCTACACCTTC; CDR3 protein: CASRWGQFSNYGYTF; CDR3 length: 15; D gene: TRBD1; V gene: TRBV6-5; clone size: -; J gene: TRBJ1-2
CDR3 DNA: TGTGCCAGCAGCCTGGGGCAGCTCCCCTCCTACGAGCAGTACTTC; CDR3 protein: CASSLGQLPSYEQYF; CDR3 length: 15; D gene: -; V gene: TRBV27; clone size: -; J gene: TRBJ2-7
CDR3 DNA: TGTGCCAGCACTTCCGCCTCCGCCGGGGGGTCCTACGAGCAGTACTTC; CDR3 protein: CASTSASAGGSYEQYF; CDR3 length: 16; D gene: TRBD2; V gene: TRBV28; clone size: -; J gene: TRBJ2-7
CDR3 DNA: TGTGCCAGCAGCGTCAGAGGACTAGCGGGAGGAATTCCAGAGACCCAGTACTTC; CDR3 protein: CASSVRGLAGGIPETQYF; CDR3 length: 18; D gene: TRBD2; V gene: TRBV9; clone size: -; J gene: TRBJ2-5
CDR3 DNA: TGTGCCAGCAGTTCTCGGCTAGCGGGACTAGGGACCCAGTACTTC; CDR3 protein: CASSSRLAGLGTQYF; CDR3 length: 15; D gene: TRBD2; V gene: TRBV28; clone size: -; J gene: TRBJ2-5
CDR3 DNA: TGTGCCAGCAGTTACTATTTAAGCTCCTACGAGCAGTACTTC; CDR3 protein: CASSYYLSSYEQYF; CDR3 length: 14; D gene: -; V gene: TRBV6-5; clone size: -; J gene: TRBJ2-7
CDR3 DNA: TGTGCCAGCAGCCAGCCGTACGCTAGAAGAGGTGAGCAGTTCTTC; CDR3 protein: CASSQPYARRGEQFF; CDR3 length: 15; D gene: -; V gene: TRBV14; clone size: few; J gene: TRBJ2-1
CDR3 DNA: TGTGCCAGCAGCTTGTTGGGACAGACTTCCACCGGGGAGCTGTTTTTT; CDR3 protein: CASSLLGQTSTGELFF; CDR3 length: 16; D gene: TRBD1; V gene: TRBV5-6; clone size: -; J gene: TRBJ2-2
CDR3 DNA: TGTGCCAGCAGTGACGGGTCTGGGCCCACAGATACGCAGTATTTT; CDR3 protein: CASSDGSGPTDTQYF; CDR3 length: 15; D gene: -; V gene: TRBV6-4; clone size: -; J gene: TRBJ2-3
CDR3 DNA: TGTGCCAGCAGCCGCGGGACTAGTGTACCCAAGCGGGGCTCCTACAATGAGCAGTTCTTC; CDR3 protein: CASSRGTSVPKRGSYNEQFF; CDR3 length: 20; D gene: TRBD2; V gene: TRBV4-2; clone size: -; J gene: TRBJ2-1